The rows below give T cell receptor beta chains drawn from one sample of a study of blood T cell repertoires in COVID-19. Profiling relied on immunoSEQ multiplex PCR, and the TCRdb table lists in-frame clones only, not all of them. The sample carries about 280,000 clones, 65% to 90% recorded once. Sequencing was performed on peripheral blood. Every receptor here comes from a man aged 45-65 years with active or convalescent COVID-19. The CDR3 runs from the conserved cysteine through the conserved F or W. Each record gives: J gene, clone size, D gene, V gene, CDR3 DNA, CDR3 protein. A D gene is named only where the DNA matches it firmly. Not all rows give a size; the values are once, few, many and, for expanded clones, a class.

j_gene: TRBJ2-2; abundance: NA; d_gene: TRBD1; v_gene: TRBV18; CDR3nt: TGTGCCAGCTCACGGAAGGGACAGTCGGTGCCCGGGGAGCTGTTTTTT; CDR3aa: CASSRKGQSVPGELFF
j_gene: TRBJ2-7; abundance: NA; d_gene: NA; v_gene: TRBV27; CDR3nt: TGTGCCAGCAGACGTGGACAGAGCGAGCAGTACTTC; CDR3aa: CASRRGQSEQYF
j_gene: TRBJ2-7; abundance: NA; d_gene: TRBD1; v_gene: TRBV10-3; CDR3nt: TGTGCCATCAGCCGAGACAGGGAATACGAGCAGTACTTC; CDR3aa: CAISRDREYEQYF
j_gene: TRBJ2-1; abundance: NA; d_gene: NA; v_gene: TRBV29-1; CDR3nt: TGCAGCGTTGACCTGGGACTTTACAATGAGCAGTTCTTC; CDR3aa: CSVDLGLYNEQFF
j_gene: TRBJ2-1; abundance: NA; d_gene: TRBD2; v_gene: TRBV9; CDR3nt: TGTGCCAGCAGCGTGAATCCCTGGGGGATAGCGGGCAATGAGCAGTTCTTC; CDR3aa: CASSVNPWGIAGNEQFF
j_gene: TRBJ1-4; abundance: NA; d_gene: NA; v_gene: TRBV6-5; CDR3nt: TGTGCCAGCAGTTACGCGGCAGGGCGAGAAAAACTGTTTTTT; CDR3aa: CASSYAAGREKLFF
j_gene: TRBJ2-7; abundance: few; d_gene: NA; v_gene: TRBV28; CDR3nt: TGTGCCAGCAGCATAACTTTGGGCCCCTACGAGCAGTACTTC; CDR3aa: CASSITLGPYEQYF
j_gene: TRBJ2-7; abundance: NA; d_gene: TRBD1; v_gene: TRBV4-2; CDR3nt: TGTGCCAGCAGCCCCCCCTCCGGGACAGGGGCCTACGAGCAGTACTTC; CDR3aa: CASSPPSGTGAYEQYF
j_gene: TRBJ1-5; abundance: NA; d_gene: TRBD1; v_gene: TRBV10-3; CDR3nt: TGTGCCATCAGTCGTGACAGGGAGAGCTCTATCTGGCCCCAGCATTTT; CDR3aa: CAISRDRESSIWPQHF
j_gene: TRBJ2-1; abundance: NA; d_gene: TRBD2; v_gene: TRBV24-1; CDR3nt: TGTGCCACCAGTGATTGGGAGCGGGGTGAGCAGTTCTTC; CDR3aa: CATSDWERGEQFF
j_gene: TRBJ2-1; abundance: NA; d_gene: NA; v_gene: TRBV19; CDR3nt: TGTGCCAGTAGCCGGTCCCGGGCCGGGGGCTCCTACAATGAGCAGTTCTTC; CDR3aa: CASSRSRAGGSYNEQFF
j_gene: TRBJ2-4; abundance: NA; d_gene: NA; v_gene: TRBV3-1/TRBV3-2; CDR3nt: TGTGCCAGCAGCCAAGGGGGCCTGGCTAGGTTGGGCATTCAGTACTTC; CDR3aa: CASSQGGLARLGIQYF
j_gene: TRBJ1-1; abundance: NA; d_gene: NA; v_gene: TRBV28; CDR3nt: TGTGCCAGCAGCCGTGCGGGACGGCTGAACACTGAAGCTTTCTTT; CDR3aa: CASSRAGRLNTEAFF
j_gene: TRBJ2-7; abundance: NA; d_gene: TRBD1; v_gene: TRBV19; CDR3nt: TGTGCCAGTAGTATTGGTGGGGACAGCTCCTACGAGCAGTACTTC; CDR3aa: CASSIGGDSSYEQYF
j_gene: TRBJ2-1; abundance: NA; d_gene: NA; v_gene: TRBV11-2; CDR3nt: TGTGCCAGCAGCTTAGCCCGCGGTGGGAGCGGAACCTACAATGAGCAGTTCTTC; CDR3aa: CASSLARGGSGTYNEQFF
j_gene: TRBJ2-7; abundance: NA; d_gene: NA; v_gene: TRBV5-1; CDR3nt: TGCGCCAGCAGTCCCCGCGGGACCGATACCTACGAGCAGTACTTC; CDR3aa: CASSPRGTDTYEQYF
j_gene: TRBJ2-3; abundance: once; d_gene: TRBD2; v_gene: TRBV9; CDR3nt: TGTGCCAGCAGCGTAGCGCTAGCGGGAGGTACGCAGTATTTT; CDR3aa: CASSVALAGGTQYF
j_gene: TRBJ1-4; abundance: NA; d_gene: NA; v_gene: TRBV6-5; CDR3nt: TGTGCCAGCAGTTACAGGGGAACGATTAGTGAAAAACTGTTTTTT; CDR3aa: CASSYRGTISEKLFF
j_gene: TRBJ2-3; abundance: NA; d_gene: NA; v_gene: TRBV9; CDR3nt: TGTGCCAGCAGCCCCCGGGGGACCGGCACAGATACGCAGTATTTT; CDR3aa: CASSPRGTGTDTQYF
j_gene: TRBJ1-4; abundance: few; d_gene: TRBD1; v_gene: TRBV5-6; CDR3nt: TGTGCCAGCAGTCATACAGGGGAAACTAATGAAAAACTGTTTTTT; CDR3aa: CASSHTGETNEKLFF